These 9 T cell receptor beta chains were sequenced from one sample in a study of cytomegalovirus exposure and HLA in healthy donors listed by TCRdb under 2017. Libraries came from the immunoSEQ multiplex PCR assay. The multiplex PCR relied on a mix of 60 forward primers for TCR Vbeta segments and 13 reverse primers for TCR Jbeta segments. Here the immuneACCESS table is served through TCRdb, limited to in-frame sequences with V and J called. Missing clones are a known gap in these copies; in checked studies unresolved V genes cover under half, and the rest lacks a known reason. The sample table contains about 180,000 clones; only one count was recorded for about four fifths of them. Roughly 4.9% of the sample is taken by the ten largest. The specimen sequenced was PBMCs. Every receptor here comes from a woman aged 18 to 35 in good health and CMV-seropositive.

The chain carries TRBV5-1 and TRBJ2-5; 11 bases fit TRBD2. The CDR3 extends over 15 amino acids. V was pared by 3 bases and J by 3 bases, with 4 bases of the junction left unmatched. Germline-derived CDR1 and CDR2 are SGHRS and YFSETQ. The CDR3: CASSWGTSGEETQYF. In DNA form, the CDR3 reads TGCGCCAGCAGCTGGGGGACTAGCGGTGAAGAGACCCAGTACTTC.

The J gene is TRBJ1-5, the V gene TRBV9, with 9 bases that match TRBD1. The germline gives CDR1 SGDLS, CDR2 YYNGEE. V lost 3 bases, J lost 2 bases, and 6 bases stayed unmatched. The CDR3 sequence is 16 residues long. In DNA, the CDR3 is TGTGCCAGCAGCGCCCCGGGACAGGGCCGCAATCAGCCCCAGCATTTT. Amino acids: CASSAPGQGRNQPQHF.

The rearrangement uses TRBV5-1 and TRBJ1-1; the match to TRBD1 covers 7 bases. The CDR3 loop spans 15 amino acids. The trim removed 4 bases at V and 4 bases at J, leaving 10 bases unmatched. The germline V gene has CDR1 SGHRS and CDR2 YFSETQ. In DNA, the CDR3 is TGCGCCAGCAGCCCCTCGGGAGGGGGCGTCACTGAAGCTTTCTTT. It yields the protein CASSPSGGGVTEAFF.

The CDR3 is CASSVGPPQETQYF. The CDR3 DNA is TGTGCCAGCAGCGTAGGGCCCCCGCAAGAGACCCAGTACTTC. The chain employs TRBV9 and TRBJ2-5; no reliable D call. The CDR3 covers 14 residues. Looked up from germline, CDR1 is SGDLS and CDR2 is YYNGEE. Trimming removed 0 bases from V and 2 bases from J, with 8 bases in between.

The chain carries TRBV7-3 and TRBJ2-1, with 9 bases lining up with TRBD2. CDR1 is SGHTA, CDR2 FQGTGA, per germline. This CDR3 contains 16 residues. V lost 0 bases to trimming and J lost 0 bases; unmatched junction nucleotides: 0. The CDR3 reads CASSLTLAGSYNEQFF. The DNA for the CDR3 is TGTGCCAGCAGCTTAACACTAGCGGGCTCCTACAATGAGCAGTTCTTC.

The V gene is TRBV7-9, the J gene TRBJ1-6, with D tentatively TRBD1 (5 bases). The V end lost 5 bases, the J end lost 4 bases, and 9 bases lay between the germline ends. The CDR3 is 14 residues long. Germline V gene data show CDR1 as SEHNR and CDR2 as FQNEAQ (reference sequence). The DNA for the CDR3 is TGTGCCAGCAGCCAGCAGGGTTATAATTCACCCCTCCACTTT. This codes for CASSQQGYNSPLHF.

The rearrangement joins TRBV23-1 to TRBJ1-5; D unresolved. TRBV23-1 is an ORF for which the function is uncertain. V was trimmed by 0 bases and J by 8 bases, leaving 11 bases between them. The CDR3 is 14 amino acids. The CDR3 reads CASSQSEGLEPQHF. The CDR3 DNA sequence: TGCGCCAGCAGTCAATCGGAGGGTTTGGAGCCCCAGCATTTT.

The CDR3 DNA sequence: TGTGCCAGCAGCCCCTGGACAGGAACCTACGAGCAGTACTTC. This translates into CASSPWTGTYEQYF. The chain couples TRBV11-2 to TRBJ2-7; 7 positions match TRBD1. V shed 5 bases and J 2 bases; nucleotides not matched to a gene: 6. The CDR3 totals 14 residues. Germline V gives CDR1 SGHAT, CDR2 FQNNGV.

This clone was counted between two and nine times. The chain is built from TRBV7-9 and TRBJ1-5; no firm D call. Germline V gene sequence: CDR1 SEHNR, CDR2 FQNEAQ (reference sequence). This CDR3 is 13 amino acids long. V was trimmed by 5 bases and J by 5 bases, leaving 10 bases between them. CDR3 nucleotides: TGTGCCAGCAGCCCCCAGGCGCATCAGCCCCAGCATTTT. Translated, it gives CASSPQAHQPQHF.